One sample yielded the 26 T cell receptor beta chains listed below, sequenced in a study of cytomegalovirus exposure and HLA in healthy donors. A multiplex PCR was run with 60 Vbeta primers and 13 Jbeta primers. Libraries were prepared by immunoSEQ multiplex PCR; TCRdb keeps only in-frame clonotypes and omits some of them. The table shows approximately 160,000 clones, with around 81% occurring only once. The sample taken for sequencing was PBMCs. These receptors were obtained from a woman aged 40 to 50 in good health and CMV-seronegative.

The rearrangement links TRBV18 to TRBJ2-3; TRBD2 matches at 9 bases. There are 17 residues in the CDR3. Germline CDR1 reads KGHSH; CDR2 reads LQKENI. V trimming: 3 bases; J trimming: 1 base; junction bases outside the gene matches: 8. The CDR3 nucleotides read TGTGCCAGCTCACCCGACCCTAGCGGGATGGGCACAGATACGCAGTATTTT. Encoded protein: CASSPDPSGMGTDTQYF.

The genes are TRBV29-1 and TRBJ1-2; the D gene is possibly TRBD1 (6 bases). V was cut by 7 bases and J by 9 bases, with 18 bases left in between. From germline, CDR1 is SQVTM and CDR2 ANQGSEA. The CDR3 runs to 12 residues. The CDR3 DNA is TGCAGCGGGGGAGGGGACACCATTAGCTACACCTTC. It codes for CSGGGDTISYTF.

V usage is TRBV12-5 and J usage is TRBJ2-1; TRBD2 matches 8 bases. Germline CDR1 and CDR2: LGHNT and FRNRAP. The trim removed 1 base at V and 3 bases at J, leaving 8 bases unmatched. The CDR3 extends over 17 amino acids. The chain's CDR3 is CASGLERTSGIYNEQFF. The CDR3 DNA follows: TGTGCTAGTGGTTTGGAACGTACTAGCGGAATCTACAATGAGCAGTTCTTC.

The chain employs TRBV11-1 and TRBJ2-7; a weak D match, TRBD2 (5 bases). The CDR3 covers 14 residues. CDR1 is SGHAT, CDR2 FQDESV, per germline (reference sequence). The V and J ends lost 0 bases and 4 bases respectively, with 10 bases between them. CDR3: CASSLAPGGYEQYF. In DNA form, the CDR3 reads TGTGCCAGCAGCTTAGCACCCGGAGGTTACGAGCAGTACTTC.

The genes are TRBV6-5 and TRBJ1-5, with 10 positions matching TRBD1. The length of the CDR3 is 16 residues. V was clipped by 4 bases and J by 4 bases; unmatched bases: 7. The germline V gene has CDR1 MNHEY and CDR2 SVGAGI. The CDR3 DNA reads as TGTGCCAGCAGTTCTTTGACAGGGGGCAAGAATCAGCCCCAGCATTTT. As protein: CASSSLTGGKNQPQHF.

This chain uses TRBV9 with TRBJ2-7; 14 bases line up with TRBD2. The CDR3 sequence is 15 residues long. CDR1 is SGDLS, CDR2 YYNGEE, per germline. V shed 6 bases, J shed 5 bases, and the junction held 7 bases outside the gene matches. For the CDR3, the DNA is TGTGCCAGCACCCCGGGACTAGCGGGAGAAGACGAGCAGTACTTC. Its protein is CASTPGLAGEDEQYF.

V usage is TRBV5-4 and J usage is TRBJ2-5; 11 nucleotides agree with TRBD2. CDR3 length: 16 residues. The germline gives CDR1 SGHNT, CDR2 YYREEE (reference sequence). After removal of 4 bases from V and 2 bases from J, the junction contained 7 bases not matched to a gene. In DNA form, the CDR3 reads TGTGCCAGCAGCCCGCCGGGACTAGCGGATCAAGAGACCCAGTACTTC. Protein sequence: CASSPPGLADQETQYF.

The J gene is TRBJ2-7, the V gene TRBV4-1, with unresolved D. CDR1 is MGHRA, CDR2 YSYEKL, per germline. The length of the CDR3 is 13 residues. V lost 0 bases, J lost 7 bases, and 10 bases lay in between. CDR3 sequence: CASSQDRGREQYF. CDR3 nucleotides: TGCGCCAGCAGCCAAGATCGCGGTCGGGAGCAGTACTTC.

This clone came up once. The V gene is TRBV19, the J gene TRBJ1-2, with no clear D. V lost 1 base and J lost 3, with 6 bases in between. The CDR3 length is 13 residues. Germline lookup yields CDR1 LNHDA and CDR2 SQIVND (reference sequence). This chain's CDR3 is CASSIVGDYGYTF. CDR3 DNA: TGTGCCAGTAGTATAGTAGGAGACTATGGCTACACCTTC.

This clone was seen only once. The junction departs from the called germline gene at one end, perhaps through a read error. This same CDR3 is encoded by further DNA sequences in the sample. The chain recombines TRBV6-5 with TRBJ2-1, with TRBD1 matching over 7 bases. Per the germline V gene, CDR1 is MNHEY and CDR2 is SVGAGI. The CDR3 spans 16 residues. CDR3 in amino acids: CASSYGYRTGTDEQFF. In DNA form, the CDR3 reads TGTGCCAGCAGTTACGGGTATAGGACAGGAACCGATGAACAGTTCTTC.

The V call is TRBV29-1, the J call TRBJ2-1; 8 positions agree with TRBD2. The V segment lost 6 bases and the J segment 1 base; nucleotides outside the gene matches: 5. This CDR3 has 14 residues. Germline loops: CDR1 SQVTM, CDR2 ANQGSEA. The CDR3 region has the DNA TGCAGCGTCATACTAGCGGTTTCCTACAATGAGCAGTTCTTC. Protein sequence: CSVILAVSYNEQFF.

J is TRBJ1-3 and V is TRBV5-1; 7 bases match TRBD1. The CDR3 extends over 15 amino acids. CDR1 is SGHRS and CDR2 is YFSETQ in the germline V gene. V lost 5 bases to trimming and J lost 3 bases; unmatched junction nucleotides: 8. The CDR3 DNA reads TGCGCCAGCAGGGATCTCGGGACAGTTGGAAACACCATATATTTT. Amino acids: CASRDLGTVGNTIYF.

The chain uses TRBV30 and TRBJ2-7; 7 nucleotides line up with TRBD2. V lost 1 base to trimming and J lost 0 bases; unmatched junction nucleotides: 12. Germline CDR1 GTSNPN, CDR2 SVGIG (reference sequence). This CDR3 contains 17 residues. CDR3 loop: CAWSERRRGGSSYEQYF. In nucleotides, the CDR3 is TGTGCCTGGAGTGAAAGAAGGCGGGGCGGGAGCTCCTACGAGCAGTACTTC.

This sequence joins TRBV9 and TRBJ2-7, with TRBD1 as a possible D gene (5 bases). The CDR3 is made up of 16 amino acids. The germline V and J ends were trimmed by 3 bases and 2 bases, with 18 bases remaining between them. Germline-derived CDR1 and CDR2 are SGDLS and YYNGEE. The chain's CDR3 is CASSEGIGAAAYEQYF. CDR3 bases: TGTGCCAGCAGCGAGGGGATAGGTGCGGCTGCCTACGAGCAGTACTTC.

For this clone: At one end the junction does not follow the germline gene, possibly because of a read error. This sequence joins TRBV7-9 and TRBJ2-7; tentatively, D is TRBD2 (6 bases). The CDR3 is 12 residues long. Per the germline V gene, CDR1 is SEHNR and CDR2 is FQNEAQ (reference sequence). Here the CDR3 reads CSSSLGTDEQYF. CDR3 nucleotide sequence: TGTTCCAGCAGTCTCGGGACTGACGAGCAGTACTTC.

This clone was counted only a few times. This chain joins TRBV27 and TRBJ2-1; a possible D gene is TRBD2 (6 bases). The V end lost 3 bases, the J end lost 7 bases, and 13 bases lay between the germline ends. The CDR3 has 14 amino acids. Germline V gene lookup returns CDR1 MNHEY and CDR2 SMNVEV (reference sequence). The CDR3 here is CASSFQGGYNEQFF. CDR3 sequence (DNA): TGTGCCAGCAGTTTCCAAGGAGGGTATAATGAGCAGTTCTTC.

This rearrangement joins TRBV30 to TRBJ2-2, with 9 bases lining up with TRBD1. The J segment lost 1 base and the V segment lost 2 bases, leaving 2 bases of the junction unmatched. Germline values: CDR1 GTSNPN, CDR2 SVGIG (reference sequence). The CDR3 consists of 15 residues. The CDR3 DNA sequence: TGTGCCTGGAGTTCGGGACAGGGGAACACCGGGGAGCTGTTTTTT. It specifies CAWSSGQGNTGELFF.

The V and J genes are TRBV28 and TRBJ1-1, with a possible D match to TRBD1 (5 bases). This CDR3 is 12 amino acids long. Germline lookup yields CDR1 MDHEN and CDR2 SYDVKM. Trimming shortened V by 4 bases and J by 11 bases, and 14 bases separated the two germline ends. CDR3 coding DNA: TGTGCCAGCAGTTCCCCGGGACTGAACGCTTTCTTT. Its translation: CASSSPGLNAFF.

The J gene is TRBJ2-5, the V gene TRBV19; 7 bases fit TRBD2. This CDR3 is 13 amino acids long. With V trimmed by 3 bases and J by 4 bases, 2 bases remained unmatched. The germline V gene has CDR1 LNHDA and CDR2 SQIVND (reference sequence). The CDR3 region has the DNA TGTGCCAGTAGTATTGGGGAGGGAGAGACCCAGTACTTC. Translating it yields CASSIGEGETQYF.

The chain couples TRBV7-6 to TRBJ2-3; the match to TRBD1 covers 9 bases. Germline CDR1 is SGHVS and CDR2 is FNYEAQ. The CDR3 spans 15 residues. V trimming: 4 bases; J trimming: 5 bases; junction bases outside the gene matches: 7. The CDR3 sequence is CASSYHRGRIDTQYF. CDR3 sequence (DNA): TGTGCCAGCAGCTACCACAGGGGGCGAATAGATACGCAGTATTTT. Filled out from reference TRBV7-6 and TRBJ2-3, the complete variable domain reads GAGVSQSPRYKVTKRGQDVALRCDPISGHVSLYWYRQALGQGPEFLTYFNYEAQQDKSGLPNDRFSAERPEGSISTLTIQRTEQRDSAMYRCASSYHRGRIDTQYFGPGTRLTVL.

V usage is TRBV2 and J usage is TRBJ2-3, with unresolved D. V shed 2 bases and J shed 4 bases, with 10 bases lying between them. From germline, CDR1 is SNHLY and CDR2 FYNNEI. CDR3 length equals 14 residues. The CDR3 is CASSEMGSADTQYF. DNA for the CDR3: TGTGCCAGCAGTGAAATGGGCAGTGCAGATACGCAGTATTTT.

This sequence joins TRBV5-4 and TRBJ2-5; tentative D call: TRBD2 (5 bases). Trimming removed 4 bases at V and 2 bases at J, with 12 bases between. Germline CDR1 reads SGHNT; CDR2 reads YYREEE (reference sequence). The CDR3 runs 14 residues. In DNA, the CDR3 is TGTGCCAGCAGCCTAGGACGGGGACAAGAGACCCAGTACTTC. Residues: CASSLGRGQETQYF. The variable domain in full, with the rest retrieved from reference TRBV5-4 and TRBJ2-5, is ETGVTQSPTHLIKTRGQQVTLRCSSQSGHNTVSWYQQALGQGPQFIFQYYREEENGRGNFPPRFSGLQFPNYSSELNVNALELDDSALYLCASSLGRGQETQYFGPGTRLLVL.

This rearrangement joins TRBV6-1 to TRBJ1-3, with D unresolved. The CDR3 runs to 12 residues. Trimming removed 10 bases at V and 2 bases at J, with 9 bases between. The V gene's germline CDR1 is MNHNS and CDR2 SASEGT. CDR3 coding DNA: TGTGCCACTAGACTAACTGGAAACACCATATATTTT. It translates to CATRLTGNTIYF.

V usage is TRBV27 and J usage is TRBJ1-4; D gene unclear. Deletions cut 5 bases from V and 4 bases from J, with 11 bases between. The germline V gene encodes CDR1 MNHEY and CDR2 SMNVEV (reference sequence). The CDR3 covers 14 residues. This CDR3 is CASSREGFNEKLFF. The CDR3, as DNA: TGTGCCAGCAGTCGTGAGGGTTTTAATGAAAAACTGTTTTTT.

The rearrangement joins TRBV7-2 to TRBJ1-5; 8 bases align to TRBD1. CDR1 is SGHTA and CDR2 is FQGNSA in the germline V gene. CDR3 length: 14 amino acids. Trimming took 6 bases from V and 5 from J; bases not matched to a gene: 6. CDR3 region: CASSSGTGHQPQHF. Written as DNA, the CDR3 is TGTGCCAGCAGTTCCGGGACAGGTCATCAGCCCCAGCATTTT. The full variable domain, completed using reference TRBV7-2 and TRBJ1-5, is GAGVSQSPSNKVTEKGKDVELRCDPISGHTALYWYRQSLGQGLEFLIYFQGNSAPDKSGLPSDRFSAERTGGSVSTLTIQRTQQEDSAVYLCASSSGTGHQPQHFGDGTRLSIL.

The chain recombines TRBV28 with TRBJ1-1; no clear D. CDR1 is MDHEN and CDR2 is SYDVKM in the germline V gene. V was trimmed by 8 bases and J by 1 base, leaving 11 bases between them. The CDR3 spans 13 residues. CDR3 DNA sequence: TGTGCCAGCGGCGAGGGCGCGAACACTGAAGCTTTCTTT. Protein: CASGEGANTEAFF.